This T cell receptor beta chain is drawn from a study of blood T cells in healthy people across ages. In the study overall: Template-switching capture recovered about one barcoded beta molecule per two T cells.

This clonotype has just one count. As yet, its antigen is unknown. A second PCR of roughly 7 to 11 cycles used a sample-barcoded 5' primer and a J-beta primer mix. Each cDNA molecule was tagged by a template-switch adaptor with 12 random nucleotides. TCRdb ran MiXCR on the 5' RACE reads and lists one entry per CDR3 protein. The sample consists of about 1.8 million distinct CDR3 sequences, roughly 49% of them appearing once. The CDR3 spans 12 residues. Per the germline V gene, CDR1 is SGHTA and CDR2 is FQGNSA. Trimming cost V 1 base and J 15 bases, with 13 bases left between them. Findings of the study overall: Shifts in expanded clonotypes may have been confounded by donor CMV status, which was unknown.

The source material was blood. The clonotype originates from a woman in her forties in good health. The J gene is TRBJ2-1, the V gene TRBV7-2; the D gene is possibly TRBD1 (6 bases). CDR3 nucleotides: TGTGCCAGCAGCTTAGTCAGGGGCTCTGGGTTCTTC. Its protein is CASSLVRGSGFF.